Below, one TCR beta chain is given with its context. The second PCR ran roughly 6 to 12 cycles with a sample-barcoded 5' primer and J-beta primers. A template-switch adaptor containing 12 random nucleotides labeled each cDNA molecule. MiXCR, applied by TCRdb to the 5' RACE reads, yields one record per CDR3 protein. Among about 940,000 distinct CDR3 sequences listed, roughly 52% were seen once. Germline CDR1 is ENHRY and CDR2 is SYGVKD. V shed 5 bases and J 6 bases; nucleotides not matched to a gene: 5. The CDR3 contains 13 residues. The sample is drawn from a study of blood T cells in healthy people across ages. Overall study context: Per two T cells, template switching captured roughly one barcoded beta molecule.

This receptor was obtained from a man aged 30-40 years in good health. Sequenced: blood. The rearrangement links TRBV10-3 to TRBJ1-2; 8 bases fit TRBD1. Here the CDR3 DNA reads TGTGCCATCAGTAGACAGGGGCTGGATGGCTACACCTTC. This sequence encodes CAISRQGLDGYTF.